This T cell receptor (beta chain) was documented in a study of cytomegalovirus exposure and HLA in healthy donors. Both 60 Vbeta primers and 13 Jbeta primers went into the PCR. In the original analysis: Roughly 73 million unique TCR beta chains, about 10 million of them shared, were counted by a later analysis. Clones were sequenced by immunoSEQ multiplex PCR, and TCRdb holds only the in-frame ones, with some missing. The DNA gave D and trimming, while V, J and clone size come from that table. The data contain 160,000 or so clones, 75% to 80% of them singletons. Note on this clone: Antigen unknown.

Points from the study as a whole: Rare TCR sequences predominated, though certain public TCRs were found in many donors. V segments that were indistinguishable, TRBV6-2 and TRBV6-3 among them, were omitted from analysis. Reported findings show TCR beta sequences accurately forecast HLA-A and HLA-B alleles in most subjects.

The CDR3 covers 15 residues. Between the trimmed V and J ends, which lost 4 bases and 1 base, there was a span of 14 bases. From germline, CDR1 is SGHDT and CDR2 YYEEEE. This chain connects TRBV5-6 to TRBJ2-5; D gene ambiguous. Sequenced material: PBMCs. The sequence was collected from a man aged 40-49 years in good health and CMV-seropositive. In DNA, the CDR3 is TGTGCCAGCAGCCGACAAAAAGACCGCCAAGAGACCCAGTACTTC. This gives the protein CASSRQKDRQETQYF.